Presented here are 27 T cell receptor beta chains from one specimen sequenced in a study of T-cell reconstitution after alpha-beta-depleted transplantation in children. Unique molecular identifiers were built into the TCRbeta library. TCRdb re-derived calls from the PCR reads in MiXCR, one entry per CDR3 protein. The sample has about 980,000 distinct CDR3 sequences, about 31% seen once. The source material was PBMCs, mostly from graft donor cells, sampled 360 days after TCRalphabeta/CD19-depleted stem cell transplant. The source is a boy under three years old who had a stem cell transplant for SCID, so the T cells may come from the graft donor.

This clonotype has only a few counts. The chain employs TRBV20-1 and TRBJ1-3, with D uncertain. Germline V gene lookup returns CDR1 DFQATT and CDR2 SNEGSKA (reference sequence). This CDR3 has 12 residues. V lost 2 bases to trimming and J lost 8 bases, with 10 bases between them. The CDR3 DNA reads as TGCAGTGCTAGATCAGGTGGCGACACCATATATTTT. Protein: CSARSGGDTIYF.

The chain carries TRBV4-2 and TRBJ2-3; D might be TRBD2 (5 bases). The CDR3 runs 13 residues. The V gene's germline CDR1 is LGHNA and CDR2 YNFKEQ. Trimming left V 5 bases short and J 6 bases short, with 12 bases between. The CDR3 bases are TGTGCCAGCAGCGTGAGGGTGTGGGATACGCAGTATTTT. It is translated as CASSVRVWDTQYF.

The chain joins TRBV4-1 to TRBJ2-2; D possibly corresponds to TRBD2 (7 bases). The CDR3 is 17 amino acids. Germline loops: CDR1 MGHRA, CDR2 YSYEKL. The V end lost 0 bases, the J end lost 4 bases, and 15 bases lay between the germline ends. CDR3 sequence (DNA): TGCGCCAGCAGCCAAGATCTGAGGGGGGGTTTCACCGGGGAGCTGTTTTTT. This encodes CASSQDLRGGFTGELFF.

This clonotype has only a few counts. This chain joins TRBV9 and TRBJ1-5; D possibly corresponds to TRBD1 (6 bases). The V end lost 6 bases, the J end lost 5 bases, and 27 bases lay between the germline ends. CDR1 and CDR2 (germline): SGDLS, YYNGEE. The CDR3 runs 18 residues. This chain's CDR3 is CASTRQPSDRRADQPQHF. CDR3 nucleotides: TGTGCCAGCACCAGACAACCCTCCGACAGGAGGGCAGATCAGCCCCAGCATTTT.

The CDR3 DNA sequence: TGTGCCAGCAGCCAAGGGGCACTCTCCTACGAGCAGTACTTC. Amino acids: CASSQGALSYEQYF. The chain couples TRBV7-9 to TRBJ2-7; tentative D call: TRBD1 (5 bases). Germline assignment: CDR1 SEHNR and CDR2 FQNEAQ (reference sequence). Trimming pared 5 bases from V and 0 bases from J, leaving 11 bases between. This CDR3 has 14 amino acids.

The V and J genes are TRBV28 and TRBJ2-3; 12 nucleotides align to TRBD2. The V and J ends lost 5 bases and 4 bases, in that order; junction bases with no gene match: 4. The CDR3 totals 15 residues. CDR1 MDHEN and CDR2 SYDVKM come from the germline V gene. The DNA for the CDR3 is TGTGCCAGCAGTACTAGCGGGGGGACCTCAGATACGCAGTATTTT. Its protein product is CASSTSGGTSDTQYF.

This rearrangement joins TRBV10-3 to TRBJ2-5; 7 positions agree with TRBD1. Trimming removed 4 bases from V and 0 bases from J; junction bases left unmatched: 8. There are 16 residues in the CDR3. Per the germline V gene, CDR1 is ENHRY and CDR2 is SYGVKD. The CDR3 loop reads CAISGSRQGYQETQYF. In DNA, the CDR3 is TGTGCCATCAGTGGGTCTAGACAGGGATACCAAGAGACCCAGTACTTC.

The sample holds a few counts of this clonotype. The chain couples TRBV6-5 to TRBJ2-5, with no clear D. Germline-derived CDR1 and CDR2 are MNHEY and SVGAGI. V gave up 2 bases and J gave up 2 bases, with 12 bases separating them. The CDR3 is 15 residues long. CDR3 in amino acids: CASSYKVLQQETQYF. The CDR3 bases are TGTGCCAGCAGTTACAAGGTTTTACAGCAAGAGACCCAGTACTTC.

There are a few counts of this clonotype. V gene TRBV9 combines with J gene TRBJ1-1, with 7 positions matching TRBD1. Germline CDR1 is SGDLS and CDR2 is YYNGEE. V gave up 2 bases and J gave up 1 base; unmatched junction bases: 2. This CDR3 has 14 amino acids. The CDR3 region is CASSVDRANTEAFF. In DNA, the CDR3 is TGTGCCAGCAGCGTTGACAGGGCGAACACTGAAGCTTTCTTT.

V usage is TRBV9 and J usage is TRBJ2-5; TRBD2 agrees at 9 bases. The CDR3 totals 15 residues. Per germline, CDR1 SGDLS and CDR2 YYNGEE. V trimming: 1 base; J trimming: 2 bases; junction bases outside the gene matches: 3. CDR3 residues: CASSVLAGKQETQYF. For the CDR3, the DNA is TGTGCCAGCAGCGTACTAGCGGGAAAACAAGAGACCCAGTACTTC.

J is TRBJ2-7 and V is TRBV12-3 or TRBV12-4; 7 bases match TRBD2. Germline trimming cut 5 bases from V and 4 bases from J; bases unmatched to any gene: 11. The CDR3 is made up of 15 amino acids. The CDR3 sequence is CASSPGEGGKYEQYF. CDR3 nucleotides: TGTGCCAGCAGTCCCGGGGAGGGTGGGAAATACGAGCAGTACTTC.

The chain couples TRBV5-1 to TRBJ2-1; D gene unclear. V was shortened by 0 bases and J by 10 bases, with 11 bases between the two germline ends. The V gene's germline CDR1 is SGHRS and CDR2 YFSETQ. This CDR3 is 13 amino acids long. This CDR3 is CASSLVGSEEQFF. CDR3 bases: TGCGCCAGCAGCTTGGTCGGATCAGAGGAGCAGTTCTTC.

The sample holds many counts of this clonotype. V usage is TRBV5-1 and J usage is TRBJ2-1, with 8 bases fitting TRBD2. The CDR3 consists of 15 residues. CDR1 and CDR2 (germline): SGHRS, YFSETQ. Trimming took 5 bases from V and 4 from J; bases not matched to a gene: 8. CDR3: CASRGAGDFYNEQFF. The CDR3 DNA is TGCGCCAGCAGGGGAGCGGGGGACTTTTACAATGAGCAGTTCTTC.

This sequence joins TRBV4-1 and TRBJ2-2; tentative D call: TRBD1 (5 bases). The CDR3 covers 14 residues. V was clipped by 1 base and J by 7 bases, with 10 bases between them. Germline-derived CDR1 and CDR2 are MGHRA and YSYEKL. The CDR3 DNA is TGCGCCAGCAGCCAAGCCAGGGTTTACGGGGAGCTGTTTTTT. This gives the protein CASSQARVYGELFF.

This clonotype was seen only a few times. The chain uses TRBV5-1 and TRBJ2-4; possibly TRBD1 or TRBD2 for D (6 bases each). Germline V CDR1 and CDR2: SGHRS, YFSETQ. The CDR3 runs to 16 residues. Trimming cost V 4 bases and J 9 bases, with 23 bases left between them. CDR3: CASSTDAKGGAGIQYF. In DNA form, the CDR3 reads TGCGCCAGCAGCACAGACGCAAAGGGGGGTGCAGGCATTCAGTACTTC. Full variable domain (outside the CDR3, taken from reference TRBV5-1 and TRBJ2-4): KAGVTQTPRYLIKTRGQQVTLSCSPISGHRSVSWYQQTPGQGLQFLFEYFSETQRNKGNFPGRFSGRQFSNSRSEMNVSTLELGDSALYLCASSTDAKGGAGIQYFGAGTRLSVL.

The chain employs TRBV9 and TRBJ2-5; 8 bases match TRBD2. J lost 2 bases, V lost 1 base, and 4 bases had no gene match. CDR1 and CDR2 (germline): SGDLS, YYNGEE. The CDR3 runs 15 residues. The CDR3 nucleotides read TGTGCCAGCAGCGTAACAGCGGGGGTACAAGAGACCCAGTACTTC. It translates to CASSVTAGVQETQYF.

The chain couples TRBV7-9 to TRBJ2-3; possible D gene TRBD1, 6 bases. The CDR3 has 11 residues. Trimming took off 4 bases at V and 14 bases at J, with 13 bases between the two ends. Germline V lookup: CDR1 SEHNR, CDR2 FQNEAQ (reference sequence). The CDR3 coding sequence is TGTGCCAGCAGCTCCCAGGACAGTTGGTATTTT. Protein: CASSSQDSWYF.

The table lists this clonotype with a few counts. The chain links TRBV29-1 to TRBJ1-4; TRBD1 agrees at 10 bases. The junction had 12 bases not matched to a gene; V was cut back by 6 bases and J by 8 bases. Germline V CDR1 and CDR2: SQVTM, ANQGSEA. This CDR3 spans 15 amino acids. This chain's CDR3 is CSVERIRDRGEKLFF. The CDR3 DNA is TGCAGCGTCGAACGAATCCGGGACAGGGGCGAAAAACTGTTTTTT.

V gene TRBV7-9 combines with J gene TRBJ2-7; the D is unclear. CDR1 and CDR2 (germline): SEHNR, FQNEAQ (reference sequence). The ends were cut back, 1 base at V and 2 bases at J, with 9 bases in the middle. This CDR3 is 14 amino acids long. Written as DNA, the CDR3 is TGTGCCAGCAGCTTAGGAAGCCTGCCCTACGAGCAGTACTTC. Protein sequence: CASSLGSLPYEQYF. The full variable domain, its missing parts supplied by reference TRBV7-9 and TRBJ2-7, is DTGVSQNPRHKITKRGQNVTFRCDPISEHNRLYWYRQTLGQGPEFLTYFQNEAQLEKSRLLSDRFSAERPKGSFSTLEIQRTEQGDSAMYLCASSLGSLPYEQYFGPGTRLTVT.

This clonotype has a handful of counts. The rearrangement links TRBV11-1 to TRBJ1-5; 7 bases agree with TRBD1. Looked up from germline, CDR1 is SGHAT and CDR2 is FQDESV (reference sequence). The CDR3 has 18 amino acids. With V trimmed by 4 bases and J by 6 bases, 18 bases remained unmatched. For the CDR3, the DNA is TGTGCCAGCAGCTCCGACGCTAGGGGGCTTTGGTCGGGTCAGCCCCAGCATTTT. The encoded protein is CASSSDARGLWSGQPQHF.

DNA for the CDR3: TGTGCCAGCAGCCAGAGAGGCGGGGTAGAGACCCAGTACTTC. It encodes CASSQRGGVETQYF. The V and J genes are TRBV13 and TRBJ2-5; TRBD2 might be the D (6 bases). The germline V gene has CDR1 PRHDT and CDR2 FYEKMQ (reference sequence). This CDR3 comprises 14 residues. Trimming shortened V by 5 bases and J by 4 bases, and 14 bases separated the two germline ends.

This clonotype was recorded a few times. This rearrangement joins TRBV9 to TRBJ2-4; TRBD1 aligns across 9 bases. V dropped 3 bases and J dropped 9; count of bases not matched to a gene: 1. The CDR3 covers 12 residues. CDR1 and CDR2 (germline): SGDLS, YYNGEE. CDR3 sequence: CASSATGGIQYF. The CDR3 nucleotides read TGTGCCAGCAGCGCGACAGGGGGCATTCAGTACTTC.

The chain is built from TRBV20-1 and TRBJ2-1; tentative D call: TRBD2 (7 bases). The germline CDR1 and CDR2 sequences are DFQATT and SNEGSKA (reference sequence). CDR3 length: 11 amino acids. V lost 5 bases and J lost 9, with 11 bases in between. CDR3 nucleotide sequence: TGCAGTGCTGGGGGGGCCGGTGAGCAGTTCTTC. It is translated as CSAGGAGEQFF.

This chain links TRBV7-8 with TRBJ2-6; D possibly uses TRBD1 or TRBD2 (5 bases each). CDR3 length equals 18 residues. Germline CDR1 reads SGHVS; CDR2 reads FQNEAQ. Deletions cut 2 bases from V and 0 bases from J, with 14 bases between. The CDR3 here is CASSLNAEGLSGANVLTF. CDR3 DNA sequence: TGTGCCAGCAGCTTAAATGCCGAGGGGCTCTCTGGGGCCAACGTCCTGACTTTC.

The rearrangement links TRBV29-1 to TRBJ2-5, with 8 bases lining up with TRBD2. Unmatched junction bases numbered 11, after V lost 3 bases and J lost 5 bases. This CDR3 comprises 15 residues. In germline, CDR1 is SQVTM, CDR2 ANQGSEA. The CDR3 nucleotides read TGCAGCGTTGATTCAACGGGGGGGCTTGGGGAGACCCAGTACTTC. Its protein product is CSVDSTGGLGETQYF.

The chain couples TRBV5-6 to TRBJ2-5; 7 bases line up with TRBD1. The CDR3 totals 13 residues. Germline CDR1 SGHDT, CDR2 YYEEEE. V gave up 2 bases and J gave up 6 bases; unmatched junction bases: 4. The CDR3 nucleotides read TGTGCCAGCAGCTTCGACAGGGTGCAGACCCAGTACTTC. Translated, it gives CASSFDRVQTQYF.

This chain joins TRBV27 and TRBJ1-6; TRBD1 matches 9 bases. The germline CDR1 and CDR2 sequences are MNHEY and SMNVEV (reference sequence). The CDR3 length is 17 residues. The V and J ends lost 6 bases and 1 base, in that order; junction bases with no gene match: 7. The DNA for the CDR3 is TGTGCCAGCAGCCCGGGACAGGGAATTTCCTATAATTCACCCCTCCACTTT. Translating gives CASSPGQGISYNSPLHF.